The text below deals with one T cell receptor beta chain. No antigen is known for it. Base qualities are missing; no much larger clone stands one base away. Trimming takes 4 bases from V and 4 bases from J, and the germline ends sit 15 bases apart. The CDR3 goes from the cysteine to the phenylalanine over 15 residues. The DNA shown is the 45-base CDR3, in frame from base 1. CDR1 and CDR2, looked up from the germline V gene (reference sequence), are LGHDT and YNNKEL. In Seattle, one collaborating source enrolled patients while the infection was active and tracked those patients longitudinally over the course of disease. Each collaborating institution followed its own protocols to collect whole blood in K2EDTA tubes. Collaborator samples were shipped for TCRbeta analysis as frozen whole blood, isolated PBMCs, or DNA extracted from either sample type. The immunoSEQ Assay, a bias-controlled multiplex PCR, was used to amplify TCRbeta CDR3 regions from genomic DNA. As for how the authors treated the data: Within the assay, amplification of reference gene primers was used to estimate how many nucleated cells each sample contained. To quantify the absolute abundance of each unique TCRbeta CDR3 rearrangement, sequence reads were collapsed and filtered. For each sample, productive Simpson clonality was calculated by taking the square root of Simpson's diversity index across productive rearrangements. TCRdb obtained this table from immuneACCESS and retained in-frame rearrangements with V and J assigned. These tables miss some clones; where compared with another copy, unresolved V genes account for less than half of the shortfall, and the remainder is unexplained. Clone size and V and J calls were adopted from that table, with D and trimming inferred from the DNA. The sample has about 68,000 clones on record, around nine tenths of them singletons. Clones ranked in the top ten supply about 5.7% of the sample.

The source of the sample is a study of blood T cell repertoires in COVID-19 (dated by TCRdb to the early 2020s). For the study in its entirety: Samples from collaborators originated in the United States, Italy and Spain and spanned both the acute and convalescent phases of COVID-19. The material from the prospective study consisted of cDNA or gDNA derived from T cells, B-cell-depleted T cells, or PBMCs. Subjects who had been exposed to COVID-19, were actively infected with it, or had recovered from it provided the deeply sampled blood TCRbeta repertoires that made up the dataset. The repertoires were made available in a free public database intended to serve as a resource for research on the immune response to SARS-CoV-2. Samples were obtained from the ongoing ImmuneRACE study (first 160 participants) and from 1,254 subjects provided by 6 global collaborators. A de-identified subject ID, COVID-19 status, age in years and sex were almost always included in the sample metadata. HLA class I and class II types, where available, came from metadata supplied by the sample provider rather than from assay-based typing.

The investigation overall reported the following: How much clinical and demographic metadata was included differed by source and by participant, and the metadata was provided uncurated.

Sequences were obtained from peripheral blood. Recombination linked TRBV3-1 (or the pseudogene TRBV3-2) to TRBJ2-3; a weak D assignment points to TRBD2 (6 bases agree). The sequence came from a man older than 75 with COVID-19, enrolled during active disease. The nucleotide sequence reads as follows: TGTGCCAGCAGCCGCCGTGGGGGAGGCTCAGATACGCAGTATTTT. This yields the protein CASSRRGGGSDTQYF.